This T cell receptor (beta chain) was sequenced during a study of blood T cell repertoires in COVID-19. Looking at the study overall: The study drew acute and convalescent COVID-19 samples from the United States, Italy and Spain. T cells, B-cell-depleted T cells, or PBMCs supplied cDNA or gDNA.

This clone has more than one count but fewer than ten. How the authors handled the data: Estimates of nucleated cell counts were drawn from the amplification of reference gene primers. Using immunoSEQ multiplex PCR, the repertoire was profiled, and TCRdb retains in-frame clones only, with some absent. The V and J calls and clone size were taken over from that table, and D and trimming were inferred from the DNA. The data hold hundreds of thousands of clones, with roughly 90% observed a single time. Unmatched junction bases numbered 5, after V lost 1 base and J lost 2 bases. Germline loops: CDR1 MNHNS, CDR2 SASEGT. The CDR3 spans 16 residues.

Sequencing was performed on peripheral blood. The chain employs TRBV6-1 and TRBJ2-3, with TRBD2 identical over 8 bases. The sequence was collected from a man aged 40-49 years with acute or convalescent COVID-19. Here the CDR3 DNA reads TGTGCCAGCAGTGAAGGGGGCGGGGGGCCCACAGATACGCAGTATTTT. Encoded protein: CASSEGGGGPTDTQYF.